Shown below are 29 T cell receptor beta chains from a single sample sequenced in a study of fetal regulatory T cell absence and autoimmunity. Using immunoSEQ multiplex PCR, the repertoire was profiled, and TCRdb retains in-frame clones only, with some absent. The sample holds some 46,000 clones; approximately 83% are singletons and the top ten take about 0.41%. The specimen sequenced was cord blood. The receptor set was obtained from a newborn boy with IPEX syndrome.

The V and J genes are TRBV19 and TRBJ2-7, with 11 positions matching TRBD1. CDR3 size: 14 residues. Per the germline V gene, CDR1 is LNHDA and CDR2 is SQIVND (reference sequence). V shed 4 bases and J 4 bases; nucleotides not matched to a gene: 3. The CDR3 loop reads CASSTGTGGYEQYF. CDR3 coding DNA: TGTGCCAGTAGTACCGGGACAGGGGGTTACGAGCAGTACTTC.

The rearrangement uses TRBV5-5 and TRBJ2-7; TRBD2 agrees at 11 bases. The J segment lost 3 bases and the V segment lost 1 base, leaving 6 bases of the junction unmatched. This CDR3 region has 16 residues. Germline V lookup: CDR1 SGHKS, CDR2 YYEKEE (reference sequence). CDR3 DNA: TGTGCCAGCAGCTTGCAGGGACTAGCGGACTTCTACGAGCAGTACTTC. As protein: CASSLQGLADFYEQYF.

The J gene is TRBJ2-7, the V gene TRBV9; no clear D gene. The germline V and J ends were trimmed by 0 bases and 4 bases, with 14 bases remaining between them. This CDR3 comprises 15 residues. The V gene's germline CDR1 is SGDLS and CDR2 YYNGEE. The CDR3 here is CASSVGGTKSYEQYF. In nucleotides, the CDR3 is TGTGCCAGCAGCGTAGGTGGTACTAAAAGTTACGAGCAGTACTTC.

This chain links TRBV18 with TRBJ1-5; D gene uncertain. The CDR3 is 13 residues long. The V and J ends lost 6 bases and 2 bases respectively, with 8 bases between them. The germline V gene encodes CDR1 KGHSH and CDR2 LQKENI. The CDR3 loop is CASSGGRNQPQHF. CDR3 coding DNA: TGTGCCAGCTCGGGAGGGCGCAATCAGCCCCAGCATTTT.

This chain's CDR3 is CASSLLAGGYNEQFF. For the CDR3, the DNA is TGCGCCAGCAGCTTACTAGCGGGAGGGTACAATGAGCAGTTCTTC. The V and J genes are TRBV4-1 and TRBJ2-1, with 13 bases lining up with TRBD2. Germline V gene data show CDR1 as MGHRA and CDR2 as YSYEKL. The CDR3 is made up of 15 amino acids. After removal of 5 bases from V and 4 bases from J, the junction contained 2 bases not matched to a gene.

The chain employs TRBV12-5 and TRBJ2-3; 7 bases agree with TRBD2. V gave up 4 bases and J gave up 4 bases; unmatched junction bases: 14. Per the germline V gene, CDR1 is LGHNT and CDR2 is FRNRAP. The CDR3 loop spans 17 amino acids. DNA of the CDR3: TGTGCTAGTGGTTCACCCCTCCGGGAGGCCACTCCAGATACGCAGTATTTT. As protein: CASGSPLREATPDTQYF.

The chain couples TRBV4-1 to TRBJ2-1, with TRBD2 identical over 10 bases. V dropped 4 bases and J dropped 0; count of bases not matched to a gene: 3. CDR3 length: 16 residues. CDR1 and CDR2 from the germline V gene are MGHRA and YSYEKL. As DNA, the CDR3 is TGCGCCAGCAGCCGCCGACTAGCGGGCTCCTACAATGAGCAGTTCTTC. It yields the protein CASSRRLAGSYNEQFF.

V gene TRBV11-3 combines with J gene TRBJ2-5, with 8 bases matching TRBD2. CDR3 length: 16 amino acids. Trimming cost V 2 bases and J 3 bases; bases outside gene matches: 8. Germline-derived CDR1 and CDR2 are SGHNT and YENEEA. CDR3 in DNA: TGTGCCAGCAGCTTAAGCGTCGGGGGGGCCAAAGAGACCCAGTACTTC. Translation: CASSLSVGGAKETQYF.

This chain joins TRBV7-9 and TRBJ1-5; D ambiguous. The germline CDR1 and CDR2 sequences are SEHNR and FQNEAQ (reference sequence). This CDR3 is 14 amino acids long. Trimming cost V 3 bases and J 0 bases, with 6 bases left between them. The CDR3 DNA is TGTGCCAGCAGCTTCGTCGGTAGCAATCAGCCCCAGCATTTT. As protein: CASSFVGSNQPQHF. Full variable domain (remainder filled in from reference TRBV7-9 and TRBJ1-5): DTGVSQNPRHKITKRGQNVTFRCDPISEHNRLYWYRQTLGQGPEFLTYFQNEAQLEKSRLLSDRFSAERPKGSFSTLEIQRTEQGDSAMYLCASSFVGSNQPQHFGDGTRLSIL.

The rearrangement links TRBV30 to TRBJ2-5; 15 bases are shared with TRBD2. This CDR3 is built from 15 residues. Trimming took 0 bases from V and 5 from J; bases not matched to a gene: 1. CDR1 is GTSNPN and CDR2 is SVGIG in the germline V gene (reference sequence). The CDR3 here is CAWSVGTSGRETQYF. The CDR3, as DNA: TGTGCCTGGAGTGTAGGGACTAGCGGGAGGGAGACCCAGTACTTC.

This clone was picked up one time. The J gene is TRBJ1-6, the V gene TRBV19, with D hard to call. The CDR3 extends over 13 amino acids. Trimming took 5 bases from V and 5 from J, leaving 7 bases between them. Germline V gene lookup returns CDR1 LNHDA and CDR2 SQIVND (reference sequence). The CDR3 loop is CASSAADNSPLHF. In DNA, the CDR3 is TGTGCCAGTAGTGCGGCGGATAATTCACCCCTCCACTTT.

The chain couples TRBV27 to TRBJ2-3; D may be TRBD2 (6 bases). The ends were cut back, 5 bases at V and 4 bases at J, with 25 bases in the middle. The CDR3 extends over 18 amino acids. In germline, CDR1 is MNHEY, CDR2 SMNVEV (reference sequence). The CDR3: CASSTNPLANGVADTQYF. CDR3 sequence (DNA): TGTGCCAGCAGTACTAACCCCCTAGCGAACGGCGTAGCAGATACGCAGTATTTT.

V usage is TRBV18 and J usage is TRBJ1-1; 8 bases are shared with TRBD1. Germline CDR1 KGHSH, CDR2 LQKENI. J gave up 3 bases and V 0 bases, and 0 bases lay outside the gene matches. This CDR3 has 14 residues. The CDR3 coding sequence is TGTGCCAGCTCACCACCGGACAGGGACACTGAAGCTTTCTTT. It codes for CASSPPDRDTEAFF.

This clone was observed once. The chain uses TRBV27 and TRBJ2-3, with D hard to call. Germline CDR1 is MNHEY and CDR2 is SMNVEV (reference sequence). The CDR3 runs to 15 residues. The V end was cut by 1 base, the J end by 0 bases, with 8 bases between. CDR3 DNA sequence: TGTGCCAGCAGTTTATGGGGAACTAGCACAGATACGCAGTATTTT. Translating it yields CASSLWGTSTDTQYF.

This clone was counted between two and nine times. This chain connects TRBV6-5 to TRBJ1-2, with 8 bases matching TRBD1. V lost 6 bases to trimming and J lost 4 bases; unmatched junction nucleotides: 4. CDR1 is MNHEY and CDR2 is SVGAGI in the germline V gene. This CDR3 has 13 residues. This CDR3 is CASSRDRGYGYTF. CDR3 sequence (DNA): TGTGCCAGCAGCCGCGACAGGGGCTATGGCTACACCTTC.

CDR3 bases: TGTGCTAGTGGTTTGGTACAGGGATCTGGGGCCAACGTCCTGACTTTC. Translating gives CASGLVQGSGANVLTF. The rearrangement links TRBV12-5 to TRBJ2-6; D might be TRBD1 (6 bases). The germline V gene has CDR1 LGHNT and CDR2 FRNRAP. Trimming cost V 0 bases and J 1 base, with 7 bases left between them. The CDR3 runs to 16 residues. Together with reference TRBV12-5 and TRBJ2-6, the CDR3 gives the full variable domain: DARVTQTPRHKVTEMGQEVTMRCQPILGHNTVFWYRQTMMQGLELLAYFRNRAPLDDSGMPKDRFSAEMPDATLATLKIQPSEPRDSAVYFCASGLVQGSGANVLTFGAGSRLTVL.

The chain employs TRBV7-2 and TRBJ1-1, with D uncertain. The CDR3 runs 14 residues. V gave up 6 bases and J gave up 0 bases, with 11 bases separating them. Per germline, CDR1 SGHTA and CDR2 FQGNSA. The CDR3: CASSPIVLNTEAFF. The CDR3 DNA reads as TGTGCCAGCAGTCCTATCGTACTGAACACTGAAGCTTTCTTT.

This chain links TRBV20-1 with TRBJ2-7; no firm D call. Trimming removed 2 bases from V and 9 bases from J, with 11 bases in between. From germline, CDR1 is DFQATT and CDR2 SNEGSKA (reference sequence). This CDR3 spans 11 amino acids. The CDR3 DNA reads as TGCAGTGCTAGATCGACCTCTCGGCAGTACTTC. Amino acids: CSARSTSRQYF.

DNA of the CDR3: TGTGCCAGCAGCGTAGACGGGGCGGGACTAGCGGGAGAAAGTCACAGCACAGATACGCAGTATTTT. This translates into CASSVDGAGLAGESHSTDTQYF. The genes are TRBV9 and TRBJ2-3; 14 bases map to TRBD2. Germline V gene sequence: CDR1 SGDLS, CDR2 YYNGEE. CDR3 length equals 22 residues. J lost 0 bases, V lost 0 bases, and 15 bases had no gene match. Full variable domain (outside the CDR3, taken from reference TRBV9 and TRBJ2-3): DSGVTQTPKHLITATGQRVTLRCSPRSGDLSVYWYQQSLDQGLQFLIQYYNGEERAKGNILERFSAQQFPDLHSELNLSSLELGDSALYFCASSVDGAGLAGESHSTDTQYFGPGTRLTVL.

This clone turned up a few times. This chain connects TRBV14 to TRBJ2-7; 10 nucleotides agree with TRBD2. The CDR3 length is 14 residues. V lost 6 bases and J lost 5; bases outside the gene matches: 7. Germline V gene sequence: CDR1 SGHDN, CDR2 FVKESK. The CDR3 protein is CASRGAGGPDEQYF. The CDR3 region has the DNA TGTGCCAGCAGAGGAGCGGGAGGGCCAGACGAGCAGTACTTC.

V and J are TRBV19 and TRBJ2-7, with 7 bases lining up with TRBD2. Unmatched junction bases numbered 6, after V lost 3 bases and J lost 1 base. CDR1 LNHDA and CDR2 SQIVND come from the germline V gene (reference sequence). The CDR3 runs to 15 residues. The CDR3, as DNA: TGTGCCAGTAGTATCGTGCCTAGCGGATCCTACGAGCAGTACTTC. It yields the protein CASSIVPSGSYEQYF.

J is TRBJ2-7 and V is TRBV6-5; 12 bases line up with TRBD2. The V gene's germline CDR1 is MNHEY and CDR2 SVGAGI. Trimming cost V 3 bases and J 4 bases; bases outside gene matches: 7. This CDR3 is 16 amino acids long. The DNA of the CDR3 is TGTGCCAGCAGTTATGGGCTAGCGGGAGGGGTTTACGAGCAGTACTTC. This gives the protein CASSYGLAGGVYEQYF.

V and J are TRBV7-6 and TRBJ1-5; possible D gene TRBD1, 6 bases. In germline, CDR1 is SGHVS, CDR2 FNYEAQ. The V and J ends lost 1 base and 2 bases respectively, with 12 bases between them. The CDR3 runs to 16 residues. The CDR3 here is CASSLGPGDRNQPQHF. The CDR3 nucleotides read TGTGCCAGCAGCTTAGGGCCAGGGGATCGCAATCAGCCCCAGCATTTT.

The rearrangement uses TRBV12-5 and TRBJ2-4; D is ambiguous. The V end lost 0 bases, the J end lost 1 base, and 4 bases lay between the germline ends. The CDR3 has 14 residues. Germline CDR1 LGHNT, CDR2 FRNRAP. The CDR3 nucleotides read TGTGCTAGTGGTTTGGTAGCGGCCAAAAACATTCAGTACTTC. The encoded protein is CASGLVAAKNIQYF.

The rearrangement uses TRBV4-1 and TRBJ1-1, with D uncertain. Trimming removed 1 base at V and 6 bases at J, with 9 bases between. The CDR3 extends over 13 amino acids. Germline-derived CDR1 and CDR2 are MGHRA and YSYEKL. Written as DNA, the CDR3 is TGCGCCAGCAGCCAAGTCAGGCACCCTGAAGCTTTCTTT. Protein product: CASSQVRHPEAFF.

V and J are TRBV19 and TRBJ2-1; the match to TRBD2 covers 7 bases. Germline CDR1 and CDR2: LNHDA and SQIVND (reference sequence). The CDR3 has 15 amino acids. The V segment lost 5 bases and the J segment 4 bases; nucleotides outside the gene matches: 8. Here the CDR3 reads CASSVGRGPYNEQFF. CDR3 DNA sequence: TGTGCCAGTAGTGTAGGGAGGGGACCTTACAATGAGCAGTTCTTC.

This clone was counted only a few times. This rearrangement joins TRBV5-1 to TRBJ2-7; TRBD1 or TRBD2 may be the D gene (5 bases each). Per the germline V gene, CDR1 is SGHRS and CDR2 is YFSETQ. CDR3 size: 13 residues. V was shortened by 0 bases and J by 2 bases, with 6 bases between the two germline ends. CDR3 DNA: TGCGCCAGCAGCTTGGGGGGACCCTACGAGCAGTACTTC. Amino acid sequence: CASSLGGPYEQYF.

The rearrangement links TRBV5-6 to TRBJ2-7; 9 bases line up with TRBD2. Germline-derived CDR1 and CDR2 are SGHDT and YYEEEE. The CDR3 length is 14 residues. V lost 0 bases, J lost 3 bases, and 1 base stayed unmatched. CDR3 loop: CASSLGLADYEQYF. CDR3 coding DNA: TGTGCCAGCAGCTTGGGACTAGCGGACTACGAGCAGTACTTC.

The V call is TRBV27, the J call TRBJ2-1, with 9 bases aligning to TRBD2. This CDR3 contains 15 residues. CDR1 is MNHEY and CDR2 is SMNVEV in the germline V gene (reference sequence). With V trimmed by 2 bases and J by 7 bases, 6 bases remained unmatched. The DNA for the CDR3 is TGTGCCAGCAGTTTAGCGGGAGGGCCTCGGAATGAGCAGTTCTTC. Translated: CASSLAGGPRNEQFF.